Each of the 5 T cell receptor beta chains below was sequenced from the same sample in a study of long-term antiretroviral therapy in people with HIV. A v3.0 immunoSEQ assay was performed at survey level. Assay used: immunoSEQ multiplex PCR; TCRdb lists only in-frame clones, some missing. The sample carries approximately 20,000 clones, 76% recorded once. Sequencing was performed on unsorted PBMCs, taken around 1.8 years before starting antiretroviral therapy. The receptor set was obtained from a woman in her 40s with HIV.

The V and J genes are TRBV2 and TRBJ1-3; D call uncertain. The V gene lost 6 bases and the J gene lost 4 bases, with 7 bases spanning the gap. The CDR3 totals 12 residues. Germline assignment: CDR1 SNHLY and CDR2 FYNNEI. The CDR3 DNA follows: TGTGCCAGCAGCGCACGGGGAAACACCATATATTTT. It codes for CASSARGNTIYF.

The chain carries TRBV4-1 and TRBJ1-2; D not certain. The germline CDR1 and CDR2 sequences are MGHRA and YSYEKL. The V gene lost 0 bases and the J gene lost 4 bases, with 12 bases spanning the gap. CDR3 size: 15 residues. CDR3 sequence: CASSQERVGSYGYTF. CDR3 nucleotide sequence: TGCGCCAGCAGCCAAGAAAGGGTCGGCAGCTATGGCTACACCTTC.

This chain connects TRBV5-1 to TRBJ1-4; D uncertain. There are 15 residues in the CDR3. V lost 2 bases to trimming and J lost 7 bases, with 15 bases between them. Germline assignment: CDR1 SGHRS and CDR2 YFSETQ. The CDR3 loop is CASSFDLGRTEKLFF. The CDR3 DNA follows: TGCGCCAGCAGCTTTGACCTAGGGAGGACTGAAAAACTGTTTTTT.

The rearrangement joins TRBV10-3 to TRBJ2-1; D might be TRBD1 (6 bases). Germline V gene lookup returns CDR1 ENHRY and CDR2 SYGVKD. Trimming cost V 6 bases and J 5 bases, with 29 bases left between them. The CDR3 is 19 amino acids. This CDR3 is CAISRTWSGDTVVNNEQFF. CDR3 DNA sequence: TGTGCCATCAGCCGGACCTGGTCCGGGGACACTGTCGTTAACAATGAGCAGTTCTTC.

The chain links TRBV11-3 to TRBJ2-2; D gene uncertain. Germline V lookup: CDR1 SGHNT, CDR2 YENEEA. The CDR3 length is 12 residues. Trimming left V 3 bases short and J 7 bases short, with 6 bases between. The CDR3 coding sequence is TGTGCCAGCAGCTTCGAAATCGGGGAGCTGTTTTTT. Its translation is CASSFEIGELFF.